This T cell receptor (beta chain) was documented in a study of human T cells and chemical hapten exposure. Overall study: Each week of the roughly 26-week study, patients had diphenylcyclopropenone applied to the scalp.

Time point reported: patch test 2, 6 weeks after DPC sensitization. Treatment specified: therapeutic diphenylcyclopropenone sensitization with weekly scalp DPC. Every patch test was put on after a blood sample was taken. The junction had 4 bases not matched to a gene; V was cut back by 3 bases and J by 2 bases. The germline V gene encodes CDR1 SGHTA and CDR2 FQGTGA. This CDR3 spans 15 amino acids. Using its own MiXCR run on the RACE reads, TCRdb lists one record per CDR3 protein. The table includes about 140,000 distinct CDR3 sequences, roughly 10% detected once. This clonotype was detected a few times. Its antigen is still unknown. Study outcomes and limitations: Healthy people's immune response may differ from that of the donors, who had alopecia. While controls formed fewer of them, expanded TCRs formed significantly more large CDR3 similarity clusters.

The TCR sequence derives from a woman in her fifties or sixties with alopecia areata. Some clones in this sample may be carry-over from other donors' samples. The chain has TRBV7-3 and TRBJ2-5, with 9 nucleotides matching TRBD1. The sample was whole blood, taken in connection with sensitization to the hapten diphenylcyclopropenone (DPC). The DNA of the CDR3 is TGTGCCAGCAGCTTCACCGGGACAGGGCAAGAGACCCAGTACTTC. Amino acid sequence: CASSFTGTGQETQYF.